Given below is one T cell receptor (beta chain) in context. What it recognizes is unknown. The data belong to a study of PD-1 blockade in classical Hodgkin lymphoma. Study at large: Nivolumab was given intravenously to patients at 3 mg/kg every 2 weeks. Study-level results: By C4D1, diversity of CD4+ TCRs had risen significantly, whereas that of CD8+ TCRs had not. Anyone who began nivolumab under 1 year after ASCT was excluded.

This CDR3 contains 15 residues. The germline CDR1 and CDR2 sequences are SGHVS and FQNEAQ. Trimming pared 5 bases from V and 1 base from J, leaving 12 bases between. Each patient experienced a relapse that followed autologous stem cell transplantation, and brentuximab vedotin exposure varied. Sequencing used immunoSEQ multiplex PCR; TCRdb keeps in-frame clones, though not all of them. This table holds approximately 12,000 clones, about 80% found once. The chain carries TRBV7-8 and TRBJ1-5, with D perhaps matching TRBD1 (5 bases). The sequence came from a human donor with classical Hodgkin lymphoma. The sequencing used peripheral blood mononuclear cells (PBMCs), collected before the second cycle of nivolumab. The CDR3 DNA follows: TGTGCCAGCAGCCCCAGTGAGGGGAGCAATCAGCCCCAGCATTTT. The encoded protein is CASSPSEGSNQPQHF.